Listed below are T cell receptor beta chains from one sample, sequenced in a study of T cell responses to AZD1222 COVID-19 vaccine. The table came from immunoSEQ multiplex PCR; TCRdb's copy has only in-frame clones and leaves some out. The sample holds 250,000 to 300,000 clones, almost 95% seen once. Here the sequenced sample was peripheral blood, taken 28 days after the second AZD1222 dose. The receptors were gathered from an adult who received the AZD1222 COVID-19 vaccine. CDR3s include the opening cysteine and the closing phenylalanine or tryptophan. The D gene is left open where the match is weak. Expanded clones are given a class, and other clones once, few, many or no size at all.

J: TRBJ2-3
size: NA
D: NA
V: TRBV4-2
CDR3: CASSQEMLASSTDTQYF
DNA: TGTGCCAGCAGCCAAGAGATGCTAGCGTCTAGCACAGATACGCAGTATTTT

J: TRBJ2-7
size: NA
D: NA
V: TRBV2
CDR3: CASKEDEQYF
DNA: TGTGCCAGCAAGGAAGACGAGCAGTACTTC

J: TRBJ1-5
size: NA
D: TRBD1
V: TRBV5-5
CDR3: CASSSQGGPSQPQHF
DNA: TGTGCCAGCAGCTCCCAGGGGGGGCCAAGTCAGCCCCAGCATTTT

J: TRBJ2-5
size: NA
D: NA
V: TRBV28
CDR3: CASSPYLEETQYF
DNA: TGTGCCAGCAGTCCCTACTTAGAAGAGACCCAGTACTTC

J: TRBJ1-3
size: few
D: NA
V: TRBV19
CDR3: CASSMLGNTIYF
DNA: TGTGCCAGTAGTATGTTGGGAAACACCATATATTTT

J: TRBJ1-1
size: NA
D: TRBD1
V: TRBV3-1/TRBV3-2
CDR3: CASSQVTGATEAFF
DNA: TGTGCCAGCAGCCAAGTAACAGGGGCAACTGAAGCTTTCTTT

J: TRBJ2-1
size: NA
D: TRBD2
V: TRBV5-1
CDR3: CASTRTSGNYNEQFF
DNA: TGCGCCAGCACCCGGACTAGCGGGAACTACAATGAGCAGTTCTTC

J: TRBJ1-5
size: NA
D: NA
V: TRBV19
CDR3: CASSLTLSNQPQHF
DNA: TGTGCCAGTAGTCTGACTCTTTCCAATCAGCCCCAGCATTTT

J: TRBJ2-1
size: NA
D: TRBD2
V: TRBV11-1
CDR3: CASRASGANEQFF
DNA: TGTGCCAGCAGGGCTAGCGGGGCAAATGAGCAGTTCTTC

J: TRBJ2-7
size: NA
D: NA
V: TRBV4-1
CDR3: CASSQGVIGSYEQYF
DNA: TGCGCCAGCAGCCAAGGAGTCATAGGGTCCTACGAGCAGTACTTC

J: TRBJ1-1
size: NA
D: NA
V: TRBV5-1
CDR3: CASSLSQGLEAFF
DNA: TGCGCCAGCAGCTTATCACAGGGTTTGGAAGCTTTCTTT

J: TRBJ1-5
size: NA
D: NA
V: TRBV30
CDR3: CAWSPGGGQPQHF
DNA: TGTGCCTGGAGTCCGGGGGGTGGTCAGCCCCAGCATTTT

J: TRBJ2-7
size: NA
D: NA
V: TRBV2
CDR3: CASIPTWGSYEQYF
DNA: TGTGCCAGCATCCCGACTTGGGGCTCCTACGAGCAGTACTTC

J: TRBJ1-2
size: NA
D: TRBD1
V: TRBV9
CDR3: CASSKAGTGILGGYTF
DNA: TGTGCCAGCAGCAAAGCCGGGACAGGGATTCTCGGTGGCTACACCTTC

J: TRBJ1-3
size: NA
D: NA
V: TRBV15
CDR3: CATSRDLPWVSGNTIYF
DNA: TGTGCCACCAGCAGAGATCTACCTTGGGTATCCGGAAACACCATATATTTT

J: TRBJ1-3
size: NA
D: NA
V: TRBV4-1
CDR3: CASSQEGFRKGNTIYF
DNA: TGCGCCAGCAGCCAAGAAGGCTTTCGCAAGGGAAACACCATATATTTT

J: TRBJ2-7
size: NA
D: TRBD1
V: TRBV29-1
CDR3: CSVDPGTGASYF
DNA: TGCAGCGTGGACCCAGGGACAGGGGCTTCGTACTTC

J: TRBJ2-1
size: few
D: TRBD2
V: TRBV5-1
CDR3: CASSPERRGRAKDEQFF
DNA: TGCGCCAGCAGCCCGGAACGACGCGGGAGGGCCAAGGATGAGCAGTTCTTC

J: TRBJ2-3
size: NA
D: NA
V: TRBV5-1
CDR3: CASTREAPTDTQYF
DNA: TGCGCCAGCACCAGGGAGGCCCCCACAGATACGCAGTATTTT

J: TRBJ1-6
size: NA
D: TRBD1
V: TRBV11-2
CDR3: CASSSRDRGLSPLHF
DNA: TGTGCCAGCAGCTCCCGGGACAGGGGGCTTTCACCCCTCCACTTT

J: TRBJ2-1
size: NA
D: NA
V: TRBV20-1
CDR3: CSASGPPVNNEQFF
DNA: TGCAGTGCTAGTGGGCCCCCGGTCAACAATGAGCAGTTCTTC

J: TRBJ1-5
size: NA
D: NA
V: TRBV19
CDR3: CASSSMGGGQPQHF
DNA: TGTGCCAGTAGTTCCATGGGGGGAGGTCAGCCCCAGCATTTT

J: TRBJ1-2
size: NA
D: TRBD1
V: TRBV6-1
CDR3: CASSDDRVNGYTF
DNA: TGTGCCAGCAGTGACGACAGGGTAAACGGCTACACCTTC

J: TRBJ1-2
size: NA
D: NA
V: TRBV12-3/TRBV12-4
CDR3: CASSLGHNYGYTF
DNA: TGTGCCAGCAGTTTAGGGCATAACTATGGCTACACCTTC